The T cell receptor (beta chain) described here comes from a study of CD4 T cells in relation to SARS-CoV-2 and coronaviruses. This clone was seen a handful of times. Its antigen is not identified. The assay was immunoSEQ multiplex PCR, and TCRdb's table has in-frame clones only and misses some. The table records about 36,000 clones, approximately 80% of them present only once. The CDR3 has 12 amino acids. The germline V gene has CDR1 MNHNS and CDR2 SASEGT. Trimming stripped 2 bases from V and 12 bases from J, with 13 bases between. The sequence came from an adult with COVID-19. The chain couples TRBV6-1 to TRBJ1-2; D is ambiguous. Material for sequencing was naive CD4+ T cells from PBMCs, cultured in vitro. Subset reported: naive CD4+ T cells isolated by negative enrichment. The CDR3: CASSELTVVDTF. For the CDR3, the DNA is TGTGCCAGCAGTGAACTTACCGTCGTAGACACCTTC.